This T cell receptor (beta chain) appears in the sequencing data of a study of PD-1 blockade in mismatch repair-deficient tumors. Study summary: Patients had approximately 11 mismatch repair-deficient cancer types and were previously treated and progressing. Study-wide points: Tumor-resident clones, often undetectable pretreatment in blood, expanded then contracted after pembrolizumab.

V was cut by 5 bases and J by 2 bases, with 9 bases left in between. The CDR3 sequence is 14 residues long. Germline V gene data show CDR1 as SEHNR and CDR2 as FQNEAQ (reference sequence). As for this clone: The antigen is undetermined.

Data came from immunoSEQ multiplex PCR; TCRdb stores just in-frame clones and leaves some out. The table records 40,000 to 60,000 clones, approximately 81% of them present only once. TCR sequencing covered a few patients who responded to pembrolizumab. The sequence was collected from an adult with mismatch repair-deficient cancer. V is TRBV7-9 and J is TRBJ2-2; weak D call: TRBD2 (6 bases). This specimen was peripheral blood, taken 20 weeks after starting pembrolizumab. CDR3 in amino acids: CASSRDLNTGELFF. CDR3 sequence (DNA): TGTGCCAGCAGCCGGGACTTAAACACCGGGGAGCTGTTTTTT. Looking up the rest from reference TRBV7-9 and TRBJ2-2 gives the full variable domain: DTGVSQNPRHKITKRGQNVTFRCDPISEHNRLYWYRQTLGQGPEFLTYFQNEAQLEKSRLLSDRFSAERPKGSFSTLEIQRTEQGDSAMYLCASSRDLNTGELFFGEGSRLTVL.